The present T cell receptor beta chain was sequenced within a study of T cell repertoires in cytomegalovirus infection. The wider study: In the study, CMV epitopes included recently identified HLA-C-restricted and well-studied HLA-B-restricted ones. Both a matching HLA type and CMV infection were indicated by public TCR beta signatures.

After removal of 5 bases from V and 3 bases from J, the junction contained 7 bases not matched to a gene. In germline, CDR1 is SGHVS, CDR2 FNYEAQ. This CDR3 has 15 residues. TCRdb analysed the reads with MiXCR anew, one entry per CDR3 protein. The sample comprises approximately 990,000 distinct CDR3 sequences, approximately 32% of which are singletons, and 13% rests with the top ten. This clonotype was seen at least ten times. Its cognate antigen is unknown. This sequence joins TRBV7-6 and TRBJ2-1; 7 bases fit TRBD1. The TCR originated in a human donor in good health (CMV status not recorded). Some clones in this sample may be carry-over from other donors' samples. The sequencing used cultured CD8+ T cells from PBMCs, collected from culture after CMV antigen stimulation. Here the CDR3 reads CASSPTGPNYNEQFF. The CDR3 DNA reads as TGTGCCAGCAGCCCGACAGGGCCCAACTACAATGAGCAGTTCTTC. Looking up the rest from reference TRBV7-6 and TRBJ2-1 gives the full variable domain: GAGVSQSPRYKVTKRGQDVALRCDPISGHVSLYWYRQALGQGPEFLTYFNYEAQQDKSGLPNDRFSAERPEGSISTLTIQRTEQRDSAMYRCASSPTGPNYNEQFFGPGTRLTVL.